These 5 T cell receptor beta chains came from one sample sequenced in a study of blood T cell repertoires in COVID-19 (dated by TCRdb to 2018 to 2020). The library relied on the immunoSEQ multiplex PCR assay. TCRdb's version of the immuneACCESS table is confined to in-frame rearrangements and falls short of the full clone set. An unresolved V gene accounts for under half of the shortfall where checked; the remainder is of unknown origin. This sample lists under 250,000 clones; 80% to 90% were detected once. Clones ranked in the top ten supply 8% to 10% of the sample. Sequenced input: peripheral blood. The receptors originated from a woman aged 50 to 60 with acute or convalescent COVID-19.

This clone was observed a single time. This chain uses TRBV7-2 with TRBJ2-1; D remains ambiguous. Looked up from germline, CDR1 is SGHTA and CDR2 is FQGNSA. V was shortened by 5 bases and J by 9 bases, with 11 bases between the two germline ends. The CDR3 length is 12 residues. The DNA for the CDR3 is TGTGCCAGCAGCCGACTGTCCAGTGAGCAGTTCTTC. It is translated as CASSRLSSEQFF.

The chain joins TRBV5-6 to TRBJ2-7, with D possibly TRBD2 on 6 matching bases. The CDR3 runs 15 residues. Per the germline V gene, CDR1 is SGHDT and CDR2 is YYEEEE. Deletions cut 0 bases from V and 0 bases from J, with 10 bases between. CDR3 in amino acids: CASSLAGGYSYEQYF. CDR3 sequence (DNA): TGTGCCAGCAGCTTGGCCGGAGGGTACTCCTACGAGCAGTACTTC.

The chain carries TRBV7-9 and TRBJ2-1; 12 bases line up with TRBD2. Germline V gene lookup returns CDR1 SEHNR and CDR2 FQNEAQ (reference sequence). V dropped 3 bases and J dropped 7; count of bases not matched to a gene: 7. The CDR3 is 16 amino acids. This chain's CDR3 is CASSFRLAGAANEQFF. The DNA for the CDR3 is TGTGCCAGCAGCTTCCGACTAGCGGGAGCTGCAAATGAGCAGTTCTTC.

This chain connects TRBV5-1 to TRBJ1-6; D unclear. This CDR3 comprises 13 residues. Germline CDR1 SGHRS, CDR2 YFSETQ. The ends were cut back, 0 bases at V and 9 bases at J, with 7 bases in the middle. The CDR3 reads CASSLEAGSPLHF. The CDR3, as DNA: TGCGCCAGCAGCTTGGAGGCGGGTTCACCCCTCCACTTT.

The V and J genes are TRBV10-1 and TRBJ2-5, with D possibly TRBD2 on 5 matching bases. CDR3 size: 14 residues. The V gene lost 6 bases and the J gene lost 1 base, with 12 bases spanning the gap. CDR1 is WNHNN, CDR2 SYGVQD, per germline (reference sequence). The CDR3 sequence is CASSPGGAQETQYF. The CDR3 DNA sequence: TGCGCCAGCAGCCCCGGAGGAGCCCAAGAGACCCAGTACTTC.